Shown below are 25 T cell receptor beta chains from a single sample sequenced in a study of human T cells and chemical hapten exposure. Time point given: patch test 1, 2 weeks after DPC sensitization. Treatment: therapeutic diphenylcyclopropenone sensitization with weekly scalp DPC. Unfractionated whole blood yielded total RNA. One entry per CDR3 protein results from TCRdb running MiXCR on the RACE reads. This table has 39,000 or so distinct CDR3 sequences, just under 4% appearing once. This specimen consisted of whole blood, obtained in connection with sensitization to the hapten diphenylcyclopropenone (DPC). These receptors all stem from a man between 45 and 60 years old with alopecia areata. Some clones in this sample may be carry-over from other donors' samples.

This clonotype was detected many times. The V call is TRBV7-2, the J call TRBJ1-1; D remains ambiguous. The CDR3 contains 14 residues. The germline V and J ends were trimmed by 2 bases and 0 bases, with 7 bases remaining between them. The germline V gene has CDR1 SGHTA and CDR2 FQGNSA. The CDR3 here is CASSLFQMNTEAFF. CDR3 bases: TGTGCCAGCAGCTTATTCCAGATGAACACTGAAGCTTTCTTT.

This clonotype was seen repeatedly, ten times or more. The rearrangement uses TRBV6-4 and TRBJ2-3, with TRBD1 identical over 11 bases. Germline CDR1 MRHNA, CDR2 SNTAGT. CDR3 length: 14 residues. Trimming removed 3 bases from V and 4 bases from J; junction bases left unmatched: 0. Written as DNA, the CDR3 is TGTGCCAGCAGTGAGGGACAGGGGGCAGATACGCAGTATTTT. It is translated as CASSEGQGADTQYF.

This clonotype occurred many times. The chain couples TRBV6-6 to TRBJ2-5; 7 bases are shared with TRBD1. Germline V gene data show CDR1 as MNHNY and CDR2 as SVGAGI (reference sequence). V shed 6 bases, J shed 1 base, and the junction held 5 bases outside the gene matches. CDR3 length: 14 amino acids. The CDR3 loop reads CASRWGQLQETQYF. In DNA form, the CDR3 reads TGTGCCAGCAGGTGGGGACAGCTCCAAGAGACCCAGTACTTC.

This clonotype was seen at least ten times. J is TRBJ2-1 and V is TRBV27; 7 positions match TRBD1. Unmatched junction bases numbered 1, after V lost 4 bases and J lost 4 bases. Germline CDR1 MNHEY, CDR2 SMNVEV (reference sequence). This CDR3 comprises 13 residues. The CDR3 region has the DNA TGTGCCAGCAGTTCGGGACAGTACAATGAGCAGTTCTTC. Encoded protein: CASSSGQYNEQFF.

On this clonotype: This may arise from a read error, as a much more abundant clone is one base away. V gene TRBV10-3 combines with J gene TRBJ1-5; 9 bases fit TRBD1. Germline V gene sequence: CDR1 ENHRY, CDR2 SYGVKD. The length of the CDR3 is 14 residues. CDR3 sequence reads: CAISEDRGMQPHHF. The CDR3 DNA follows: TGTGCCATCAGTGAGGACAGGGGGATGCAGCCCCATCATTTT.

This clonotype was seen at least ten times. The chain couples TRBV6-1 to TRBJ1-3; D is ambiguous. The V and J ends lost 0 bases and 6 bases respectively, with 12 bases between them. Germline assignment: CDR1 MNHNS and CDR2 SASEGT. This CDR3 is built from 15 residues. CDR3 sequence reads: CASSEADKAKNTIYF. In DNA, the CDR3 is TGTGCCAGCAGTGAAGCAGACAAAGCGAAAAACACCATATATTTT.

This clonotype was seen many times. The rearrangement joins TRBV20-1 to TRBJ2-3, with TRBD2 matching over 14 bases. V lost 3 bases to trimming and J lost 5 bases; unmatched junction nucleotides: 4. Germline loops: CDR1 DFQATT, CDR2 SNEGSKA (reference sequence). The CDR3 totals 15 residues. The CDR3 sequence is CSARGLAGVEDTQYF. CDR3 DNA: TGCAGTGCTAGGGGACTAGCGGGAGTGGAAGATACGCAGTATTTT.

This clonotype was observed at least ten times. The chain recombines TRBV20-1 with TRBJ2-3, with a weak D call TRBD2 (6 bases). This CDR3 is built from 17 residues. Trimming left V 6 bases short and J 0 bases short, with 22 bases between. CDR1 is DFQATT and CDR2 is SNEGSKA in the germline V gene (reference sequence). The CDR3 protein is CSARALGRISSTDTQYF. CDR3 in DNA: TGCAGTGCGCGGGCCCTCGGGAGAATTTCTAGCACAGATACGCAGTATTTT.

This clonotype was seen many times. The CDR3 loop is CAWKNWLADSYNEQFF. CDR3 nucleotides: TGTGCCTGGAAGAATTGGTTGGCGGACTCCTACAATGAGCAGTTCTTC. The chain combines TRBV30 with TRBJ2-1; D is uncertain. V was clipped by 4 bases and J by 0 bases, with 16 bases between them. The CDR3 covers 16 residues. CDR1 is GTSNPN, CDR2 SVGIG, per germline (reference sequence).

The table lists this clonotype with a few counts. The genes are TRBV7-9 and TRBJ1-1, with D hard to call. Trimming left V 2 bases short and J 7 bases short, with 11 bases between. The germline CDR1 and CDR2 sequences are SEHNR and FQNEAQ (reference sequence). There are 13 residues in the CDR3. The CDR3 here is CASSLPDVSEAFF. For the CDR3, the DNA is TGTGCCAGCAGCTTACCCGATGTAAGTGAAGCTTTCTTT. Full variable domain (remainder filled in from reference TRBV7-9 and TRBJ1-1): DTGVSQNPRHKITKRGQNVTFRCDPISEHNRLYWYRQTLGQGPEFLTYFQNEAQLEKSRLLSDRFSAERPKGSFSTLEIQRTEQGDSAMYLCASSLPDVSEAFFGQGTRLTVV.

This clonotype was counted ten times or more. The chain links TRBV6-5 to TRBJ2-1; no definite D call. Germline CDR1 and CDR2: MNHEY and SVGAGI. This CDR3 is built from 17 residues. Trimming left V 0 bases short and J 0 bases short, with 12 bases between. CDR3: CASSYSISPRSYNEQFF. Here the CDR3 DNA reads TGTGCCAGCAGTTACTCGATTTCCCCTCGCTCCTACAATGAGCAGTTCTTC.

Comment on this clonotype: A clone one base away is much larger, so this may be a read error. V gene TRBV29-1 combines with J gene TRBJ2-2, with TRBD2 as a possible D gene (5 bases). Germline CDR1 and CDR2: SQVTM and ANQGSEA. This CDR3 has 12 residues. The CDR3 DNA reads as TGCAGCGTCCGGGCCTACACCGGGGAGCTGGTTTTT. It yields the protein CSVRAYTGELVF.

This clonotype is judged large. The chain's CDR3 is CASSFGLAEQETQYF. DNA of the CDR3: TGTGCCAGCAGCTTTGGACTAGCGGAACAAGAGACCCAGTACTTC. This chain uses TRBV7-9 with TRBJ2-5; 10 bases fit TRBD2. CDR1 and CDR2 (germline): SEHNR, FQNEAQ (reference sequence). Unmatched junction bases numbered 3, after V lost 3 bases and J lost 2 bases. This CDR3 has 15 amino acids. The full variable domain, completed using reference TRBV7-9 and TRBJ2-5, is DTGVSQNPRHKITKRGQNVTFRCDPISEHNRLYWYRQTLGQGPEFLTYFQNEAQLEKSRLLSDRFSAERPKGSFSTLEIQRTEQGDSAMYLCASSFGLAEQETQYFGPGTRLLVL.

At least ten counts were recorded for this clonotype. This chain links TRBV4-3 with TRBJ2-1; the D is unclear. Germline CDR1 reads LGHNA; CDR2 reads YSLEER. V was trimmed by 4 bases and J by 5 bases, leaving 18 bases between them. The CDR3 spans 16 residues. CDR3: CASSPQKVWGNNEQFF. For the CDR3, the DNA is TGCGCCAGCAGCCCGCAGAAGGTGTGGGGAAACAATGAGCAGTTCTTC.

The sample holds many counts of this clonotype. J is TRBJ2-1 and V is TRBV29-1; TRBD2 might be the D (6 bases). The CDR3 spans 12 residues. Trimming pared 2 bases from V and 15 bases from J, leaving 17 bases between. Germline-derived CDR1 and CDR2 are SQVTM and ANQGSEA. In DNA, the CDR3 is TGCAGCGTTGAACCGGGAGTCCACAGGCCGTTCTTC. It translates to CSVEPGVHRPFF.

This clonotype has a count of ten or more. V gene TRBV10-2 combines with J gene TRBJ1-1; D is perhaps TRBD1 (6 bases). The CDR3 sequence is 14 residues long. CDR1 is WSHSY and CDR2 is SAAADI in the germline V gene. V dropped 2 bases and J dropped 6 bases, with 13 bases sitting between them. CDR3 coding DNA: TGCGCCAGCAGTGAGATACAGGGCGGGGCTGAAGCTTTCTTT. This codes for CASSEIQGGAEAFF.

This clonotype was observed many times. This chain uses TRBV7-2 with TRBJ1-2; 8 nucleotides match TRBD1. Unmatched junction bases numbered 7, after V lost 7 bases and J lost 3 bases. The CDR3 has 14 amino acids. The germline V gene has CDR1 SGHTA and CDR2 FQGNSA. CDR3 region: CASKQGAGDYGYTF. The CDR3 DNA follows: TGTGCCAGCAAGCAGGGGGCGGGGGACTATGGCTACACCTTC.

This clonotype was counted ten times or more. This chain connects TRBV29-1 to TRBJ2-1; D may be TRBD1 or TRBD2 (5 bases each). V gave up 6 bases and J gave up 4 bases, with 16 bases separating them. The CDR3 consists of 14 residues. CDR1 and CDR2 (germline): SQVTM, ANQGSEA. The CDR3 DNA reads TGCAGCGTCCCCATGGGGGTAGCGTACAATGAGCAGTTCTTC. Translated: CSVPMGVAYNEQFF.

This clonotype was detected many times. The rearrangement joins TRBV25-1 to TRBJ2-7, with 12 nucleotides matching TRBD2. The V and J ends lost 4 bases and 5 bases, in that order; junction bases with no gene match: 6. The CDR3 sequence is 15 residues long. Germline V lookup: CDR1 MGHDK, CDR2 SYGVNS. CDR3 sequence reads: CASSVLAGGRNEQYF. Here the CDR3 DNA reads TGTGCCAGCAGTGTCCTAGCGGGAGGGAGAAACGAGCAGTACTTC.

With respect to this clonotype: With a much larger clone just one base away, this may be a read error. J is TRBJ2-1 and V is TRBV7-9, with D possibly called TRBD1 or TRBD2 (5 bases each). Looked up from germline, CDR1 is SEHNR and CDR2 is FQNEAQ (reference sequence). The CDR3 totals 17 residues. V was cut by 5 bases and J by 0 bases, with 17 bases left in between. CDR3 coding DNA: TGTGCCAGCAGCCGGGGCAGGGCGGAGAGCTCCTACAATGAGCAGTTCTTC. It codes for CASSRGRAESSYNEQFF.

This clonotype was counted ten times or more. The chain uses TRBV29-1 and TRBJ2-5; D possibly corresponds to TRBD2 (5 bases). The CDR3 contains 10 residues. The V gene's germline CDR1 is SQVTM and CDR2 ANQGSEA. V lost 6 bases to trimming and J lost 4 bases, with 6 bases between them. The CDR3 sequence is CSVGIETQYF. The CDR3 DNA reads as TGCAGCGTCGGGATAGAGACCCAGTACTTC.

This clonotype was picked up many times. This chain links TRBV30 with TRBJ2-1; D uncertain. Germline assignment: CDR1 GTSNPN and CDR2 SVGIG (reference sequence). V was clipped by 3 bases and J by 6 bases, with 12 bases between them. This CDR3 comprises 13 residues. The CDR3 DNA reads as TGTGCCTGGAGCAGGATTTTGGGCAATGAGCAGTTCTTC. It yields the protein CAWSRILGNEQFF.

This clonotype was counted ten times or more. The chain uses TRBV6-2 or TRBV6-3 and TRBJ1-5, with 7 bases lining up with TRBD1. The ends lost 8 bases at V and 5 bases at J; junction bases unmatched: 3. Looked up from germline, CDR1 is MNHEY and CDR2 is SVGEGT. This CDR3 has 12 residues. The CDR3 DNA reads as TGTGCCAGCGGGACAGATTATCAGCCCCAGCATTTT. It encodes CASGTDYQPQHF.

The CDR3 DNA follows: TGTGCCATCAGGACTGGACTAGCGGGAGGGCCGGATACGCAGTATTTT. It codes for CAIRTGLAGGPDTQYF. The chain has TRBV2 and TRBJ2-3; 15 bases align to TRBD2. The V gene's germline CDR1 is SNHLY and CDR2 FYNNEI. CDR3 length: 16 amino acids. V dropped 10 bases and J dropped 6; count of bases not matched to a gene: 11.

This clonotype showed up many times. The chain is built from TRBV20-1 and TRBJ1-6, with a possible D match to TRBD1 (6 bases). V lost 6 bases and J 5 bases, leaving 17 bases between the germline ends. CDR3 size: 15 residues. Germline values: CDR1 DFQATT, CDR2 SNEGSKA (reference sequence). CDR3 DNA sequence: TGCAGTGCCTCACAGGGAAGCCTGAATAATTCACCCCTCCACTTT. It translates to CSASQGSLNNSPLHF.